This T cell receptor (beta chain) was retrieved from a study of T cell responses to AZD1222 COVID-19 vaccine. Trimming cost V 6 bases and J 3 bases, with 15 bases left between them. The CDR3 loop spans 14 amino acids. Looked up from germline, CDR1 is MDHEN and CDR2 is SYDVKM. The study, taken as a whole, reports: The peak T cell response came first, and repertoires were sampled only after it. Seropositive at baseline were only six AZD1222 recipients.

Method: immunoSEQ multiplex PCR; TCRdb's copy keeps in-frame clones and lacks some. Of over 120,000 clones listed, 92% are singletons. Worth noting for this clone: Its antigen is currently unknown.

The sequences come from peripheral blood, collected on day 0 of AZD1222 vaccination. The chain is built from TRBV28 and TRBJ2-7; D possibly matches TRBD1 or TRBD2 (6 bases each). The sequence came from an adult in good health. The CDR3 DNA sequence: TGTGCCAGCAGACAGGGAGGTGCTCGCTACGAGCAGTACTTC. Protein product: CASRQGGARYEQYF.